This T cell receptor (beta chain) was observed in a study of CD8 T cells in ankylosing spondylitis. Findings and limits, study-wide: Among TCR beta sequences, a motif of under 10 highly homologous variants appeared characteristic of ankylosing spondylitis blood.

In its sample, this clonotype was seen many times. What it recognizes is unknown. The V end was cut by 7 bases, the J end by 0 bases, with 7 bases between. Germline V gives CDR1 DFQATT, CDR2 SNEGSKA (reference sequence). The CDR3 has 12 amino acids. One entry per CDR3 protein results from TCRdb running MiXCR on the 5' RACE reads. The table lists hundreds of thousands of distinct CDR3 sequences, roughly 8.2% of them singletons. This sequence originates from a female donor with ankylosing spondylitis or in good health (not recorded which). The chain carries TRBV20-1 and TRBJ2-1; D is undetermined. Input material: blood, either unsorted or a sorted T cell fraction (not recorded which). CDR3: CSGTLSYNEQFF. The CDR3 DNA follows: TGCAGTGGAACACTCTCCTACAATGAGCAGTTCTTC.